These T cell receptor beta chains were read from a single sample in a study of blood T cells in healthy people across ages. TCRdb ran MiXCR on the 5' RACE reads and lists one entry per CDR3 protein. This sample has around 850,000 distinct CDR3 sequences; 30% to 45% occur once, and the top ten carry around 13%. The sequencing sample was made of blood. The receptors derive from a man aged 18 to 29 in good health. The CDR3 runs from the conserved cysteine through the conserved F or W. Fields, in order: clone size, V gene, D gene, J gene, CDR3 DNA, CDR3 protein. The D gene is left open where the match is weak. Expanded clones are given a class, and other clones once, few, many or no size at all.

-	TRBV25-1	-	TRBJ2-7	TGTGCCAGCAGCCCGGGACCAACTATTTCCTACGAGCAGTACTTC	CASSPGPTISYEQYF
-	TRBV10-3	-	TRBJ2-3	TGTGCCATCAGTGGTGGGGGCCCCACAGATACGCAGTATTTT	CAISGGGPTDTQYF
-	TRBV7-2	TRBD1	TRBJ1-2	TGTGCCAGCAGCTTTTCAGGGGGTCCAATCTATGGCTACACCTTC	CASSFSGGPIYGYTF
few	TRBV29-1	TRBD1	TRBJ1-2	TGCAGCGTTGGGGGACAGGCTTCCTATGGCTACACCTTC	CSVGGQASYGYTF
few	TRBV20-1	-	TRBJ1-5	TGCAGTGCCGGGGTGGGGGCGGGGAGCAATCAGCCCCAGCATTTT	CSAGVGAGSNQPQHF
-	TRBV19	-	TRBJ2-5	TGTGCCAGTAGTTCCCCCCCAGGGGTGGAGACCCAGTACTTC	CASSSPPGVETQYF
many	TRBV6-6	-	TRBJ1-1	TGTGCCAGCAGTTTCGACACTGAAGCTTTCTTT	CASSFDTEAFF
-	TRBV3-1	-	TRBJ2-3	TGTGCCAGCAGCCAAGATGCCAATACAGATACGCAGTATTTT	CASSQDANTDTQYF
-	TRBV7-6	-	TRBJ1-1	TGTGCCAGCAGCTTAGCAAACTGGCCTTATAACACTGAAGCTTTCTTT	CASSLANWPYNTEAFF
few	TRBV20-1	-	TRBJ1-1	TGCAGTGCTAGAGATCTTTGGCGGCCACAGGACAACACTGAAGCTTTCTTT	CSARDLWRPQDNTEAFF
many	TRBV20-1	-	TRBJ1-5	TGCAGTGCCAGGGTAGGGGCCCTGGGCAATCAGCCCCAGCATTTT	CSARVGALGNQPQHF
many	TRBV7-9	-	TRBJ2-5	TGTGCCAGCAGCTTACGCCTAGCAGAAGAGACCCAGTACTTC	CASSLRLAEETQYF
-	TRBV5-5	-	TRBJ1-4	TGTGCCAGCAGCTTGCAGGGGACCCTCACTAATGAAAAACTGTTTTTT	CASSLQGTLTNEKLFF
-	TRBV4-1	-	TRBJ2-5	TGCGCCAGCAGCCAAGATAATAACTGGGGAGAGACCCAGTACTTC	CASSQDNNWGETQYF
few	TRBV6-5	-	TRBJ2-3	TGTGCCAGCAGCCCACGGGAAGAAGTGCGCACAGATACGCAGTATTTT	CASSPREEVRTDTQYF
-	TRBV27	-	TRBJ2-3	TGTGCCAGCAGTCTGGGAAACTATGGCAATACGCAGTATTTT	CASSLGNYGNTQYF
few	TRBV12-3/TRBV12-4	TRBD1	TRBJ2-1	TGTGCCAGCAGTTCCGACAGGGCCCCTAGGGATGAGCAGTTCTTC	CASSSDRAPRDEQFF
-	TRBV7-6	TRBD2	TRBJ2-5	TGTGCCAGCAGCTTAGCTCCTAGCGGGGGGGCCTTGTGGCAAGAGACCCAGTACTTC	CASSLAPSGGALWQETQYF